Listed below are T cell receptor beta chains from one sample, sequenced in a study of patients and donors after allogeneic stem cell transplantation. Each CDR3 protein gets one entry after TCRdb re-called the RT-PCR reads with MiXCR. The sample holds more than 850,000 distinct CDR3 sequences, about 20% seen once. The specimen was blood, either unsorted or a sorted T cell fraction (not recorded which). The receptors were gathered from a human donor who was either an allogeneic HSCT recipient or a stem cell or donor lymphocyte infusion donor (not recorded which). It is not recorded whose cells these are; they may come from a transplant donor. The CDR3 runs from the conserved cysteine through the conserved F or W. Fields, in order: clone size, D gene, J gene, V gene, CDR3 protein, CDR3 DNA. D genes are given only for firm matches. Rows may omit the clone size; those that give it use once, few, many or a size class.

clone size: -
D gene: -
J gene: TRBJ2-1
V gene: TRBV12-3/TRBV12-4
CDR3 protein: CASSFYSYNEQFF
CDR3 DNA: TGTGCCAGCAGTTTTTACTCCTACAATGAGCAGTTCTTC

clone size: -
D gene: -
J gene: TRBJ2-5
V gene: TRBV6-1
CDR3 protein: CASRRRRGWETQYF
CDR3 DNA: TGTGCCAGCAGAAGACGACGGGGGTGGGAGACCCAGTACTTC

clone size: -
D gene: -
J gene: TRBJ2-7
V gene: TRBV7-8
CDR3 protein: CASSLVSGTSYEQYF
CDR3 DNA: TGTGCCAGCAGCTTAGTATCCGGGACCTCCTACGAGCAGTACTTC

clone size: few
D gene: -
J gene: TRBJ1-1
V gene: TRBV7-9
CDR3 protein: CASSAWRGNTEAFF
CDR3 DNA: TGTGCCAGCAGCGCCTGGCGGGGGAACACTGAAGCTTTCTTT

clone size: -
D gene: -
J gene: TRBJ2-3
V gene: TRBV9
CDR3 protein: CASSVRGDPSTDTQYF
CDR3 DNA: TGTGCCAGCAGCGTACGCGGCGATCCTAGCACAGATACGCAGTATTTT

clone size: few
D gene: -
J gene: TRBJ1-3
V gene: TRBV11-2
CDR3 protein: CASSFKGNTIYF
CDR3 DNA: TGTGCCAGCAGCTTCAAAGGAAACACCATATATTTT

clone size: few
D gene: TRBD2
J gene: TRBJ2-5
V gene: TRBV5-1
CDR3 protein: CASSLQRGDQETQYF
CDR3 DNA: TGCGCCAGCAGCTTGCAGCGGGGAGACCAAGAGACCCAGTACTTC

clone size: -
D gene: -
J gene: TRBJ1-2
V gene: TRBV6-5
CDR3 protein: CASSYMAGTTNYGYTF
CDR3 DNA: TGTGCCAGCAGTTACATGGCGGGCACCACTAACTATGGCTACACCTTC

clone size: -
D gene: -
J gene: TRBJ1-2
V gene: TRBV29-1
CDR3 protein: CSVEVQKRDGYGYTF
CDR3 DNA: TGCAGCGTTGAAGTCCAAAAGCGGGACGGCTATGGCTACACCTTC

clone size: -
D gene: -
J gene: TRBJ2-7
V gene: TRBV2
CDR3 protein: CASSDFQGSYEQYF
CDR3 DNA: TGTGCCAGCAGTGACTTCCAGGGTTCCTACGAGCAGTACTTC

clone size: -
D gene: TRBD1
J gene: TRBJ1-1
V gene: TRBV7-9
CDR3 protein: CASSFPYRGRMNTEAFF
CDR3 DNA: TGTGCCAGCAGCTTCCCCTACAGGGGACGGATGAACACTGAAGCTTTCTTT

clone size: -
D gene: TRBD1
J gene: TRBJ1-2
V gene: TRBV12-3/TRBV12-4
CDR3 protein: CASRLTGSNYGYTF
CDR3 DNA: TGTGCCAGCAGATTGACAGGGAGCAACTATGGCTACACCTTC

clone size: few
D gene: TRBD2
J gene: TRBJ2-7
V gene: TRBV7-6
CDR3 protein: CASSLKLAGGPAELYEQYF
CDR3 DNA: TGTGCCAGCAGCTTGAAACTAGCGGGAGGTCCGGCTGAATTGTACGAGCAGTACTTC

clone size: -
D gene: TRBD1
J gene: TRBJ1-5
V gene: TRBV20-1
CDR3 protein: CSAGSGTGYQPQHF
CDR3 DNA: TGCAGCGCGGGGTCCGGGACAGGGTACCAGCCCCAGCATTTT

clone size: -
D gene: -
J gene: TRBJ2-2
V gene: TRBV6-2/TRBV6-3
CDR3 protein: CASSYNRELFF
CDR3 DNA: TGTGCCAGCAGTTACAACAGGGAGCTGTTTTTT

clone size: -
D gene: -
J gene: TRBJ1-2
V gene: TRBV27
CDR3 protein: CASSSVKANYGYTF
CDR3 DNA: TGTGCCAGCAGTTCAGTAAAAGCTAACTATGGCTACACCTTC

clone size: few
D gene: TRBD2
J gene: TRBJ2-1
V gene: TRBV4-2
CDR3 protein: CASSQEEGTSVRSSYNEQFF
CDR3 DNA: TGTGCCAGCAGCCAAGAGGAAGGGACTAGCGTGAGGAGCTCCTACAATGAGCAGTTCTTC

clone size: -
D gene: -
J gene: TRBJ2-2
V gene: TRBV7-9
CDR3 protein: CASSLPERGRYGELFF
CDR3 DNA: TGTGCCAGCAGCCTACCGGAGAGGGGTCGATACGGGGAGCTGTTTTTT

clone size: few
D gene: -
J gene: TRBJ2-1
V gene: TRBV10-3
CDR3 protein: CAISRDGTYNEQFF
CDR3 DNA: TGTGCCATCAGTAGGGACGGGACCTACAATGAGCAGTTCTTC

clone size: many
D gene: -
J gene: TRBJ2-7
V gene: TRBV12-3/TRBV12-4
CDR3 protein: CASSFGRLWEQYF
CDR3 DNA: TGTGCCAGCAGTTTCGGGCGCCTTTGGGAGCAGTACTTC

clone size: -
D gene: TRBD2
J gene: TRBJ2-5
V gene: TRBV7-3
CDR3 protein: CASSLFPSGRLGETQYF
CDR3 DNA: TGTGCCAGCAGCTTATTCCCTAGCGGGAGGCTCGGGGAGACCCAGTACTTC

clone size: few
D gene: -
J gene: TRBJ2-5
V gene: TRBV20-1
CDR3 protein: CSATEGTTPKETQYF
CDR3 DNA: TGCAGTGCCACCGAAGGGACAACCCCCAAAGAGACCCAGTACTTC

clone size: -
D gene: TRBD1
J gene: TRBJ1-5
V gene: TRBV2
CDR3 protein: CASRSDRGSSNQPQHF
CDR3 DNA: TGTGCCAGCAGATCGGACAGGGGATCTAGCAATCAGCCCCAGCATTTT

clone size: -
D gene: TRBD2
J gene: TRBJ2-5
V gene: TRBV10-3
CDR3 protein: CAISDSSGETQYF
CDR3 DNA: TGTGCCATCAGTGACTCTAGCGGGGAAACCCAGTACTTC

clone size: few
D gene: TRBD1
J gene: TRBJ2-3
V gene: TRBV15
CDR3 protein: CATKGAAFGDTQYF
CDR3 DNA: TGTGCCACCAAGGGGGCCGCCTTTGGAGATACGCAGTATTTT

clone size: -
D gene: TRBD1
J gene: TRBJ1-6
V gene: TRBV6-5
CDR3 protein: CASSSTDRENSPLHF
CDR3 DNA: TGTGCCAGCAGTTCCACCGACAGGGAGAATTCACCCCTCCACTTT

clone size: -
D gene: TRBD1
J gene: TRBJ1-2
V gene: TRBV28
CDR3 protein: CASSLGTGTGYTF
CDR3 DNA: TGTGCCAGCAGTTTAGGGACAGGGACTGGCTACACCTTC

clone size: -
D gene: -
J gene: TRBJ2-5
V gene: TRBV7-7
CDR3 protein: CASSPTGGEGTQYF
CDR3 DNA: TGTGCTAGCAGCCCAACCGGGGGCGAGGGGACCCAGTACTTC

clone size: few
D gene: -
J gene: TRBJ2-7
V gene: TRBV20-1
CDR3 protein: CSASGLSSYEQYF
CDR3 DNA: TGCAGTGCTAGCGGGTTGAGCTCCTACGAGCAGTACTTC

clone size: many
D gene: -
J gene: TRBJ2-1
V gene: TRBV10-3
CDR3 protein: CAISSLTSSYNEQFF
CDR3 DNA: TGTGCCATCAGTTCGCTAACAAGCTCCTACAATGAGCAGTTCTTC

clone size: -
D gene: TRBD2
J gene: TRBJ2-7
V gene: TRBV14
CDR3 protein: CASSPLVAGTYEQYF
CDR3 DNA: TGTGCCAGCAGCCCCCTGGTAGCGGGAACCTACGAGCAGTACTTC

clone size: -
D gene: -
J gene: TRBJ2-1
V gene: TRBV7-8
CDR3 protein: CASSLAGFDPQFF
CDR3 DNA: TGTGCCAGCAGCTTAGCTGGTTTTGACCCCCAGTTCTTC

clone size: many
D gene: -
J gene: TRBJ1-3
V gene: TRBV15
CDR3 protein: CATSSLVSGNTIYF
CDR3 DNA: TGTGCCACCAGCAGTCTGGTCTCTGGAAACACCATATATTTT

clone size: few
D gene: TRBD2
J gene: TRBJ2-1
V gene: TRBV11-2
CDR3 protein: CASSQPWTSSYNEQFF
CDR3 DNA: TGTGCCAGCAGCCAACCCTGGACTAGCAGCTACAATGAGCAGTTCTTC

clone size: many
D gene: -
J gene: TRBJ2-1
V gene: TRBV15
CDR3 protein: CATSRDMRSYNEQFF
CDR3 DNA: TGTGCCACCAGCAGAGATATGAGGTCGTACAATGAGCAGTTCTTC

clone size: -
D gene: -
J gene: TRBJ2-3
V gene: TRBV12-3/TRBV12-4
CDR3 protein: CASSPSTADTQYF
CDR3 DNA: TGTGCCAGCAGCCCATCTACGGCAGATACGCAGTATTTT

clone size: -
D gene: -
J gene: TRBJ2-4
V gene: TRBV6-5
CDR3 protein: CASSYSSGEATVKNIQYF
CDR3 DNA: TGTGCCAGCAGTTACTCGAGTGGTGAGGCGACGGTCAAAAACATTCAGTACTTC

clone size: once
D gene: -
J gene: TRBJ2-5
V gene: TRBV18
CDR3 protein: CASSRATGTKETQYF
CDR3 DNA: TGTGCCAGCTCACGGGCTACAGGGACAAAGGAGACCCAGTACTTC

clone size: -
D gene: -
J gene: TRBJ2-7
V gene: TRBV20-1
CDR3 protein: CSAMPGPRYEQYF
CDR3 DNA: TGCAGTGCCATGCCGGGCCCTCGGTACGAGCAGTACTTC

clone size: -
D gene: -
J gene: TRBJ1-2
V gene: TRBV11-2
CDR3 protein: CASSPGAGYTF
CDR3 DNA: TGTGCCAGCAGTCCAGGGGCTGGCTACACCTTC